Listed below are T cell receptor beta chains from one sample, sequenced in a study of T cells in Graves' hyperthyroidism and ophthalmopathy. Each CDR3 protein is one row after TCRdb ran MiXCR on the multiplex PCR reads. The sample has under 350,000 distinct CDR3 sequences; 25% to 30% are singletons. The specimen was blood. Receptor source: a man aged 35-49 years with Graves' hyperthyroidism that later progressed to Graves' ophthalmopathy. CDR3s leave out the opening cysteine and the closing phenylalanine or tryptophan.

>TRBV3-1
ASSPRQGFEQY
>TRBV9
ASSPSGRPTYEQY
>TRBV2
ASREGTGVSYEQY
>TRBV7-8
ASSLGQGELNEQY
>TRBV18
ASSPEQGNQPQH
>TRBV20-1
SASSRQTSNQPQH
>TRBV2
ASNLLKEGYT
>TRBV24-1
ATSKDRLNTEAF
>TRBV28
ASSLYGGLNQPQH
>TRBV12-3/TRBV12-4
ASSLWGFADTEAF
>TRBV24-1
ATSDEQAPYGYT
>TRBV7-8
ASSPRTGRGGELF
>TRBV27
ASSSSLGGYQETQY
>TRBV25-1
ASSDSWQARY
>TRBV11-2
ASSPLTSGGSYLF
>TRBV11-3
ASSLDPSGRGQY
>TRBV18
ASSPQTGLGEQY
>TRBV28
ASSLTGTGNSNQPQH
>TRBV9
ASSVGGGFTEAF
>TRBV6-2/TRBV6-3
ASSVSGGTSNQPQH
>TRBV7-2
ASSLLRDYRYEQY
>TRBV6-5
ASSYRGDTSYEQY
>TRBV5-1
ASSLEETQY
>TRBV6-1
ASLDKGGHSNQPQH
>TRBV11-3
ASSANTGNTEAF
>TRBV5-8
ASRGTGDGGTEAF
>TRBV6-1
ASRLTGAPYEQY
>TRBV6-5
ASSYEIRNTEAF
>TRBV7-9
ASSLETVQETQY
>TRBV12-5
ASGSDGQGLSGGELF
>TRBV28
ASSQNPSTRGKVAF
>TRBV20-1
SAREAVVSNQPQH
>TRBV28
ASRSGQGGKETQY
>TRBV20-1
SANSGNTIY
>TRBV6-2/TRBV6-3
ASSYISGRALETQY
>TRBV28
ASTLRGFYGYT
>TRBV18
ASSPLQGSGQETQY
>TRBV27
ASSGLEGDNEQF
>TRBV29-1
SVSLGTGEETQY
>TRBV29-1
SAPGEGQNIQY
>TRBV12-3/TRBV12-4
ASSQYGGEGTEAF
>TRBV10-3
ATEDRDLARGYT
>TRBV10-3
AISRSSGQDDYGYT
>TRBV5-1
ASSLGFVGQTYEQY
>TRBV6-1
ASSVGQSSYEQY
>TRBV29-1
SVEEGTGPYEQY
>TRBV18
ASYVREGMYGYT
>TRBV6-5
ASSYRGSGANVLT
>TRBV18
ASSPAGGETQY
>TRBV9
ASSVGGGPNSYEQY